These 5 T cell receptor beta chains were sequenced from one sample in a study of T cell changes during pregnancy in multiple sclerosis. Measured with immunoSEQ multiplex PCR; TCRdb has only the in-frame clones, and not every one. The table has around 97,000 clones, 90% seen once. The sequenced sample was peripheral blood, obtained in the second trimester of pregnancy. The receptor set was obtained from a female donor in good health, enrolled as a control in a pregnancy study.

The chain joins TRBV7-6 to TRBJ1-6; 8 bases agree with TRBD1. J gave up 9 bases and V 0 bases, and 4 bases lay outside the gene matches. This CDR3 has 15 residues. The germline gives CDR1 SGHVS, CDR2 FNYEAQ. CDR3 nucleotide sequence: TGTGCCAGCAGCTTAGCGCAGGGGGCCAGTTCACCCCTCCACTTT. Amino acids: CASSLAQGASSPLHF.

The chain has TRBV10-3 and TRBJ2-1; 10 nucleotides agree with TRBD2. The CDR3 sequence is 15 residues long. CDR1 and CDR2 from the germline V gene are ENHRY and SYGVKD. V lost 4 bases and J lost 0; bases outside the gene matches: 0. The CDR3 bases are TGTGCCATCAGTGCTAGCGGGAGCTCCTACAATGAGCAGTTCTTC. It is translated as CAISASGSSYNEQFF.

The V gene is TRBV19, the J gene TRBJ1-1; D perhaps matches TRBD1 (6 bases). V shed 5 bases and J shed 4 bases, with 20 bases lying between them. Germline lookup yields CDR1 LNHDA and CDR2 SQIVND (reference sequence). There are 16 residues in the CDR3. The CDR3 here is CASSENPRGDFTEAFF. The CDR3 DNA is TGTGCCAGTAGTGAGAATCCCAGGGGAGATTTCACTGAAGCTTTCTTT. Full variable domain (missing parts from reference TRBV19 and TRBJ1-1): DGGITQSPKYLFRKEGQNVTLSCEQNLNHDAMYWYRQDPGQGLRLIYYSQIVNDFQKGDIAEGYSVSREKKESFPLTVTSAQKNPTAFYLCASSENPRGDFTEAFFGQGTRLTVV.

This sequence joins TRBV28 and TRBJ1-1, with TRBD1 as a possible D gene (6 bases). The CDR3 runs 14 residues. CDR1 is MDHEN, CDR2 SYDVKM, per germline. Trimming pared 4 bases from V and 8 bases from J, leaving 17 bases between. The CDR3 DNA reads TGTGCCAGCAGTTCCGACAGGTCCAGCATGGAAGCTTTCTTT. It encodes CASSSDRSSMEAFF.

The rearrangement links TRBV5-4 to TRBJ2-7, with TRBD2 as a possible D gene (6 bases). V was cut by 3 bases and J by 0 bases, with 10 bases left in between. CDR3 size: 14 residues. Germline CDR1 reads SGHNT; CDR2 reads YYREEE (reference sequence). The CDR3: CASSYGGNSYEQYF. CDR3 DNA sequence: TGTGCCAGCAGCTATGGGGGGAACTCCTACGAGCAGTACTTC.